This T cell receptor (beta chain) was obtained from a study of PD-1 blockade in classical Hodgkin lymphoma. Study-level information: Patients received nivolumab 3 mg/kg intravenously every 2 weeks.

Study findings and constraints: Relative to healthy donors, newly diagnosed patients reportedly had lower baseline TCR diversity, which was reported as lower still in relapsed/refractory patients. Baseline diversity resembling that of newly diagnosed patients was seen in complete responders.

As to this clone: What it recognizes is unknown.

Sequencing was performed with immunoSEQ multiplex PCR; in TCRdb, only in-frame clones are kept and a portion is missing. In the table there are over 25,000 clones, approximately 81% of which are singletons. This CDR3 spans 14 amino acids. From germline, CDR1 is MGHDK and CDR2 SYGVNS. After removal of 3 bases from V and 5 bases from J, the junction contained 5 bases not matched to a gene. No patient escaped relapse after autologous stem cell transplantation, and brentuximab vedotin exposure varied. Progressive disease, partial response or complete response was each patient's best response. The clonotype comes from a human donor with classical Hodgkin lymphoma. The chain couples TRBV25-1 to TRBJ2-7, with 9 bases aligning to TRBD1. Sample: peripheral blood mononuclear cells (PBMCs), taken before the second cycle of nivolumab. The CDR3 bases are TGTGCCAGCAGTGATCGACAGGGGGGCGACGAGCAGTACTTC. The encoded protein is CASSDRQGGDEQYF.